This T cell receptor (beta chain) was recovered during a study of T cells in Graves' hyperthyroidism and ophthalmopathy. This clonotype was observed many times. With 5 bases clipped from V and 4 bases from J, the junction kept 8 bases outside the gene matches. The CDR3 extends over 14 amino acids. Germline CDR1 and CDR2: SGHRS and YFSETQ. Amplified regions were TCR beta CDR3 sequences from RNA transcripts. HTBI primers were the set used in a first-round RT-PCR of the TCR CDR3. TCRdb re-derived calls from the multiplex PCR reads in MiXCR, one entry per CDR3 protein. The sample consists of approximately 600,000 distinct CDR3 sequences, less than 25% of them appearing once. The diagnostic basis comprised clinical symptoms, serum thyroxine and TRAb, thyroid ultrasound and orbital computed tomography.

The V call is TRBV5-1, the J call TRBJ1-2; TRBD1 matches 7 bases. The sequencing input was blood. This TCR derives from a man aged 30 to 45 with Graves' ophthalmopathy. CDR3 region: CASRLTGDSYGYTF. As DNA, the CDR3 is TGCGCCAGCAGACTAACAGGGGACTCCTATGGCTACACCTTC.